This entry lists 27 T cell receptor beta chains sequenced from one sample in a study of shared clonotypes between healthy human individuals. Only in-frame clones appear in the TCRdb table, and some are missing; sequencing was by immunoSEQ multiplex PCR. Of around 500,000 clones in the sample, roughly 80% were seen once. Input material: PBMCs. The source is a woman in her forties in good health. Some clones in this sample may be carry-over from other donors' samples.

The chain employs TRBV28 and TRBJ1-5; maybe TRBD1 (6 bases). The CDR3 length is 16 residues. Germline-derived CDR1 and CDR2 are MDHEN and SYDVKM. V lost 1 base and J 2 bases, leaving 12 bases between the germline ends. CDR3 region: CASSLSGDWGNQPQHF. CDR3 DNA: TGTGCCAGCAGTTTATCAGGGGATTGGGGCAATCAGCCCCAGCATTTT. Drawing the rest from reference TRBV28 and TRBJ1-5, the complete variable domain is DVKVTQSSRYLVKRTGEKVFLECVQDMDHENMFWYRQDPGLGLRLIYFSYDVKMKEKGDIPEGYSVSREKKERFSLILESASTNQTSMYLCASSLSGDWGNQPQHFGDGTRLSIL.

V usage is TRBV10-3 and J usage is TRBJ2-7; 11 bases fit TRBD2. This CDR3 region has 15 residues. Germline loops: CDR1 ENHRY, CDR2 SYGVKD. The junction had 2 bases not matched to a gene; V was cut back by 2 bases and J by 2 bases. CDR3 protein: CAISEPGLAAYEQYF. CDR3 nucleotide sequence: TGTGCCATCAGTGAGCCGGGACTAGCGGCCTACGAGCAGTACTTC.

This sequence joins TRBV25-1 and TRBJ2-1; 10 nucleotides match TRBD2. V was pared by 3 bases and J by 9 bases, with 5 bases of the junction left unmatched. The CDR3 has 14 residues. Per the germline V gene, CDR1 is MGHDK and CDR2 is SYGVNS. CDR3 residues: CASSEPSGRSEQFF. The CDR3, as DNA: TGTGCCAGCAGTGAGCCTAGCGGGAGATCTGAGCAGTTCTTC.

This clone was seen a handful of times. This likely came from a read error, as a far larger clone is one base away. Other DNA sequences within the sample encode an identical CDR3. In DNA, the CDR3 is TGTGCTAGCAGTACCTCGACAGGGAAAGAGACCCAGTACTTC. Translated, it gives CASSTSTGKETQYF. The chain links TRBV27 to TRBJ2-5, with 7 bases fitting TRBD1. From germline, CDR1 is MNHEY and CDR2 SMNVEV (reference sequence). This CDR3 contains 14 residues.

The chain links TRBV7-9 to TRBJ2-1; 7 bases fit TRBD2. The V gene end was trimmed by 0 bases and the J gene end by 0 bases; junction bases not matched to a gene: 5. Germline-derived CDR1 and CDR2 are SEHNR and FQNEAQ (reference sequence). This CDR3 has 17 amino acids. In nucleotides, the CDR3 is TGTGCCAGCAGCTTAGCGATCGGGACTATCTCCTACAATGAGCAGTTCTTC. Its protein product is CASSLAIGTISYNEQFF.

This clone appeared once. The rearrangement joins TRBV6-5 to TRBJ2-7, with D possibly matching TRBD2 (6 bases). Germline values: CDR1 MNHEY, CDR2 SVGAGI. Between the trimmed V and J ends, which lost 6 bases and 0 bases, there was a span of 12 bases. This CDR3 is built from 14 residues. CDR3 coding DNA: TGTGCCAGCAGGGGAGGACTCTTCTCCTACGAGCAGTACTTC. It yields the protein CASRGGLFSYEQYF.

This clone was observed a handful of times. The chain is built from TRBV5-1 and TRBJ2-3, with TRBD2 matching over 10 bases. CDR1 SGHRS and CDR2 YFSETQ come from the germline V gene. This CDR3 spans 19 amino acids. V trimming: 2 bases; J trimming: 3 bases; junction bases outside the gene matches: 15. The CDR3 is CASSFGSTTSGPATDTQYF. The DNA of the CDR3 is TGCGCCAGCAGCTTTGGATCTACGACTAGCGGGCCTGCAACAGATACGCAGTATTTT. Supplemented by reference TRBV5-1 and TRBJ2-3, the full variable domain reads KAGVTQTPRYLIKTRGQQVTLSCSPISGHRSVSWYQQTPGQGLQFLFEYFSETQRNKGNFPGRFSGRQFSNSRSEMNVSTLELGDSALYLCASSFGSTTSGPATDTQYFGPGTRLTVL.

On this clone itself: A much larger clonotype is one base distant, so this may be a read error. The chain has TRBV7-7 and TRBJ2-1, with D hard to call. Germline assignment: CDR1 SSHAT and CDR2 FNYEAQ (reference sequence). The CDR3 runs to 13 residues. The CDR3 DNA reads as TGTGCTAGCAGCTTAGGTTTATACAATGAGCAGCTCTTC. Residues: CASSLGLYNEQLF.

Comment on this clone: The identical CDR3 is also encoded by other nucleotide sequences in the sample. This chain uses TRBV5-4 with TRBJ1-1; D gene uncertain. V dropped 2 bases and J dropped 2 bases, with 7 bases sitting between them. The CDR3 sequence is 13 residues long. Germline V gene sequence: CDR1 SGHNT, CDR2 YYREEE (reference sequence). Written as DNA, the CDR3 is TGTGCCAGCAGCTTCGCGGTAAACACTGAAGCTTTCTTT. Its translation is CASSFAVNTEAFF.

To note about this clone: A read error is likely here: a far larger clone is one base away. This chain connects TRBV25-1 to TRBJ2-7, with D possibly being TRBD2 (6 bases). In germline, CDR1 is MGHDK, CDR2 SYGVNS. V was clipped by 6 bases and J by 4 bases, with 16 bases between them. This CDR3 comprises 14 residues. In nucleotides, the CDR3 is TGTGCCAGCAGACCCCTGGGAGGCTCTTACGAGCAGTACTTC. Amino acids: CASRPLGGSYEQYF.

This sequence joins TRBV27 and TRBJ2-2, with a possible D match to TRBD2 (5 bases). Trimming removed 3 bases at V and 9 bases at J, with 23 bases between. Looked up from germline, CDR1 is MNHEY and CDR2 is SMNVEV (reference sequence). There are 17 residues in the CDR3. The CDR3 nucleotides are TGTGCCAGCAGTTTTACATTTTCCAGCGGCAGTCCCCGGGAGCTGTTTTTT. This gives the protein CASSFTFSSGSPRELFF.

J is TRBJ2-5 and V is TRBV5-1, with a weak D call TRBD1 (6 bases). The CDR3 has 16 residues. Germline CDR1 is SGHRS and CDR2 is YFSETQ. The V end was cut by 3 bases, the J end by 7 bases, with 22 bases between. The CDR3 sequence: CASSSQGLGGSTTQYF. The CDR3 coding sequence is TGCGCCAGCAGCTCACAGGGATTGGGCGGGTCGACGACCCAGTACTTC.

On this clone itself: Since a far larger clone is one base different, this is likely a read error. The chain recombines TRBV5-1 with TRBJ1-5; D uncertain. The CDR3 runs to 13 residues. The germline gives CDR1 SGHRS, CDR2 YFSETQ. The CDR3 region is CASSLDPNHPQHF. DNA for the CDR3: TGCGCCAGCAGCTTGGACCCCAATCATCCCCAGCATTTT. The variable domain in full, with the rest retrieved from reference TRBV5-1 and TRBJ1-5, is KAGVTQTPRYLIKTRGQQVTLSCSPISGHRSVSWYQQTPGQGLQFLFEYFSETQRNKGNFPGRFSGRQFSNSRSEMNVSTLELGDSALYLCASSLDPNHPQHFGDGTRLSIL.

About this clone: Only one base separates this from a far larger clonotype, so it likely reflects a read error. Different DNA sequences within this sample yield the same CDR3. The CDR3 here is CAISGGQGIGYGYTF. CDR3 bases: TGTGCCATCAGTGGCGGACAGGGGATTGGATATGGCTACACCTTC. The chain links TRBV10-3 to TRBJ1-2, with 9 bases fitting TRBD1. Trimming cost V 4 bases and J 5 bases; bases outside gene matches: 8. CDR3 size: 15 residues. Germline values: CDR1 ENHRY, CDR2 SYGVKD.

CDR3 region: CASSLDRTSDEQFF. The CDR3 DNA sequence: TGTGCCAGCAGCTTAGATCGGACTAGCGACGAGCAGTTCTTC. The V call is TRBV11-2, the J call TRBJ2-1, with 9 bases fitting TRBD2. Germline lookup yields CDR1 SGHAT and CDR2 FQNNGV. The CDR3 has 14 amino acids. With 0 bases clipped from V and 10 bases from J, the junction kept 4 bases outside the gene matches.

On this clone itself: A single base is all that separates this from a far larger clone, so a read error is likely. The CDR3 sequence is CASSLVGLAETQHF. CDR3 DNA: TGTGCCAGCAGCTTAGTGGGACTTGCCGAGACCCAGCACTTC. The chain joins TRBV7-2 to TRBJ2-5, with TRBD2 as a possible D gene (6 bases). The CDR3 length is 14 residues. Looked up from germline, CDR1 is SGHTA and CDR2 is FQGNSA.

This chain connects TRBV2 to TRBJ1-1, with 10 nucleotides matching TRBD1. CDR1 and CDR2 (germline): SNHLY, FYNNEI. The CDR3 consists of 14 residues. Trimming cost V 5 bases and J 6 bases; bases outside gene matches: 6. CDR3 coding DNA: TGTGCCAGCAGTTTGGGACAGGGGAGGCCTGAAGCTTTCTTT. Translated: CASSLGQGRPEAFF.

This chain connects TRBV5-1 to TRBJ2-7, with 14 bases identical to TRBD2. The closer fit of TRBJ2-1 to the DNA end suggests the J call may be wrong. Germline lookup yields CDR1 SGHRS and CDR2 YFSETQ. The CDR3 loop spans 18 amino acids. CDR3 amino acids: CASSQSPGTSGSGDEQFF. CDR3 nucleotide sequence: TGCGCCAGCAGCCAGAGTCCCGGGACTAGCGGGAGTGGGGATGAGCAGTTCTTC.

This clone was detected only once. The genes are TRBV18 and TRBJ2-5; 8 positions match TRBD1. The length of the CDR3 is 14 residues. CDR1 is KGHSH and CDR2 is LQKENI in the germline V gene. J lost 5 bases, V lost 5 bases, and 7 bases had no gene match. CDR3 loop: CASSSRQGRETQYF. The CDR3 nucleotides read TGTGCCAGCTCATCTCGACAGGGGAGGGAGACCCAGTACTTC.

This clone has more than one count but fewer than ten. CDR3 DNA sequence: TGCAGCGTTTGCAACGACAGGTCCTCCTACAATGAGCAGTTCTTC. Protein sequence: CSVCNDRSSYNEQFF. The genes are TRBV29-1 and TRBJ2-1; D might be TRBD1 (6 bases). CDR1 is SQVTM and CDR2 is ANQGSEA in the germline V gene. V lost 5 bases to trimming and J lost 0 bases, with 14 bases between them. The CDR3 extends over 15 amino acids.

Only one count was recorded for this clone. The V call is TRBV7-2, the J call TRBJ2-7; D remains ambiguous. The CDR3 spans 16 residues. The germline V and J ends were trimmed by 6 bases and 1 base, with 19 bases remaining between them. Germline CDR1 and CDR2: SGHTA and FQGNSA. The CDR3 DNA reads as TGTGCCAGCAGGTTTTCGGCGGAGAGAAGTTCCTACGAGCAGTACTTC. It specifies CASRFSAERSSYEQYF.

This clone has just one count. One base separates it from a far larger clone, so it is likely a read error. V gene TRBV28 combines with J gene TRBJ2-7, with D unclear. This CDR3 comprises 14 residues. Per germline, CDR1 MDHEN and CDR2 SYDVKM. Deletions cut 4 bases from V and 3 bases from J, with 13 bases between. The chain's CDR3 is CASSYPGTNYEQYF. The DNA of the CDR3 is TGTGCCAGCAGTTATCCCGGAACTAACTACGAGCAGTACTTC. The whole variable domain, remainder taken from reference TRBV28 and TRBJ2-7, is DVKVTQSSRYLVKRTGEKVFLECVQDMDHENMFWYRQDPGLGLRLIYFSYDVKMKEKGDIPEGYSVSREKKERFSLILESASTNQTSMYLCASSYPGTNYEQYFGPGTRLTVT.

The chain employs TRBV7-9 and TRBJ2-3; TRBD2 matches 14 bases. The J segment lost 2 bases and the V segment lost 3 bases, leaving 1 base of the junction unmatched. This CDR3 is built from 16 residues. The germline CDR1 and CDR2 sequences are SEHNR and FQNEAQ (reference sequence). This chain's CDR3 is CASSLTSGRATDTQYF. CDR3 sequence (DNA): TGTGCCAGCAGCTTGACTAGCGGGAGGGCCACAGATACGCAGTATTTT.

Comment on this clone: The likely explanation is a read error, given a far larger clone one base away. The rearrangement joins TRBV29-1 to TRBJ1-5; D uncertain. Per germline, CDR1 SQVTM and CDR2 ANQGSEA. V was shortened by 6 bases and J by 2 bases, with 11 bases between the two germline ends. This CDR3 has 13 residues. CDR3: CSVSSVGNQPQHF. The CDR3 bases are TGCAGCGTCTCCTCGGTGGGCAATCAGCCCCAGCATTTT.

As regards this clone: It differs at one base from a far larger clone, so likely a read error. V and J are TRBV7-9 and TRBJ1-2, with D maybe TRBD1 (5 bases). Trimming took off 0 bases at V and 9 bases at J, with 14 bases between the two ends. The germline CDR1 and CDR2 sequences are SEHNR and FQNEAQ (reference sequence). The CDR3 length is 14 residues. The CDR3, as DNA: TGTGCCAGCAGCTTAGCCGGGACCGCATATTGCTACACCTTC. It yields the protein CASSLAGTAYCYTF.

The rearrangement links TRBV19 to TRBJ2-2, with D possibly called TRBD1 or TRBD2 (5 bases each). This CDR3 is built from 15 residues. V shed 7 bases and J shed 0 bases, with 12 bases lying between them. Germline assignment: CDR1 LNHDA and CDR2 SQIVND (reference sequence). Here the CDR3 reads CASTRGRANTGELFF. The DNA of the CDR3 is TGTGCCAGTACTCGGGGCCGCGCGAACACCGGGGAGCTGTTTTTT.

The table lists this clone with a few counts. V is TRBV2 and J is TRBJ2-7; D ambiguous. The germline V gene encodes CDR1 SNHLY and CDR2 FYNNEI. V lost 7 bases to trimming and J lost 7 bases, with 14 bases between them. This CDR3 region has 12 residues. The CDR3 nucleotides read TGTGCCAGCACGGGCCAGCCTGGGGAGCAGTACTTC. Its protein product is CASTGQPGEQYF.